The sequence of this T cell receptor (beta chain) was determined in a study of shared clonotypes between healthy human individuals. Across the study: Aged 18 to 49, the donors were two women and three men. Study results and limitations: Roughly 4.7% was the fraction of naive CD4 clonotypes found shared across a few donors. Sample collection involved blood only; tissue repertoires are likely different.

About this clone itself: Its antigen is still unknown.

Positive CCR7 selection of CD45RO-negative cells yielded the naive CD8 cells, and terminally differentiated effector memory CD45RA+ cells were excluded. Clones were sequenced by immunoSEQ multiplex PCR, and TCRdb holds only the in-frame ones, with some missing. The sample has about 820,000 clones, 80% to 95% seen once. Losses at the gene ends were 3 bases for V and 0 bases for J; bases not matched to a gene: 4. The CDR3 consists of 15 residues. The V gene's germline CDR1 is MRHNA and CDR2 SNTAGT. Sequencing used naive CD8+ T cells sorted from blood. This clonotype originated in a man aged 30 to 45 in good health. The chain is built from TRBV6-4 and TRBJ1-2; TRBD1 matches 7 bases. The CDR3 sequence: CASSETGTSNYGYTF. CDR3 DNA: TGTGCCAGCAGTGAGACAGGGACCTCTAACTATGGCTACACCTTC.